The 29 T cell receptor beta chains listed next were all sequenced from one sample in a study of OX40 agonist ivuxolimab in advanced cancers. Only in-frame clones appear in the TCRdb table, and some are missing; sequencing was by immunoSEQ multiplex PCR. The repertoire holds tens of thousands of clones, with 80% to 90% as singletons. Sequenced material: CD4+ or CD8+ T cells sorted from blood, taken in a trial of the OX40 agonist ivuxolimab. The origin of the receptors is an adult with an advanced solid tumor such as melanoma, head and neck, liver or kidney cancer.

This clone was picked up one time. The chain uses TRBV27 and TRBJ2-7; 7 bases match TRBD1. The junction had 6 bases not matched to a gene; V was cut back by 0 bases and J by 4 bases. In germline, CDR1 is MNHEY, CDR2 SMNVEV (reference sequence). This CDR3 comprises 15 residues. CDR3: CASSLSPGGVYEQYF. The CDR3 DNA reads as TGTGCCAGCAGTTTATCTCCAGGGGGAGTATACGAGCAGTACTTC.

This chain connects TRBV28 to TRBJ1-4, with D possibly matching TRBD1 (5 bases). The CDR3 extends over 16 amino acids. The germline V gene encodes CDR1 MDHEN and CDR2 SYDVKM. V gave up 4 bases and J gave up 17 bases, with 29 bases separating them. Here the CDR3 DNA reads TGTGCCAGCAGTTCCTCCTGGGCCCCGGGCGATGGGGGGTGTTTTTTT. Residues: CASSSSWAPGDGGCFF.

This clone was seen only once. The chain couples TRBV2 to TRBJ2-7; D not resolved. Per germline, CDR1 SNHLY and CDR2 FYNNEI. The V gene lost 6 bases and the J gene lost 0 bases, with 6 bases spanning the gap. The CDR3 covers 12 residues. As DNA, the CDR3 is TGTGCCAGCAGGGAGAGCTCCTACGAGCAGTACTTC. Its protein product is CASRESSYEQYF.

The chain employs TRBV7-2 and TRBJ1-2, with TRBD1 as a possible D gene (5 bases). The CDR3 spans 16 residues. Germline CDR1 and CDR2: SGHTA and FQGNSA. Deletions cut 5 bases from V and 5 bases from J, with 21 bases between. CDR3 loop: CASSPASRGAGYGYTF. The CDR3 bases are TGTGCCAGCAGCCCCGCGTCGAGGGGCGCTGGGTATGGCTACACCTTC.

The chain joins TRBV16 to TRBJ1-1; TRBD1 is a possible D gene (6 bases). The CDR3 has 13 residues. Germline V gives CDR1 KGHSY, CDR2 FQNENV. The V end was cut by 2 bases, the J end by 5 bases, with 9 bases between. The CDR3 loop is CASSQNRDTEAFF. CDR3 nucleotide sequence: TGTGCCAGCAGCCAAAACAGGGATACTGAAGCTTTCTTT.

J is TRBJ1-1 and V is TRBV7-2; D call uncertain. Trimming shortened V by 7 bases and J by 4 bases, and 16 bases separated the two germline ends. The length of the CDR3 is 14 residues. Germline V CDR1 and CDR2: SGHTA, FQGNSA. CDR3 in DNA: TGTGCCAGCACCCCGGGCCCCGCGGGCACTGAAGCTTTCTTT. Protein sequence: CASTPGPAGTEAFF.

The chain is built from TRBV18 and TRBJ2-5; TRBD2 is a possible D gene (5 bases). The CDR3 consists of 15 residues. Germline values: CDR1 KGHSH, CDR2 LQKENI. The V end was cut by 3 bases, the J end by 5 bases, with 16 bases between. The CDR3 protein is CASSPRVMAGETQYF. CDR3 bases: TGTGCCAGCTCACCTCGGGTGATGGCGGGTGAGACCCAGTACTTC.

The CDR3 DNA reads TGCGCCAGCAGCTTGCTAGGGGGACTAATGAACACTGAAGCTTTCTTT. Encoded protein: CASSLLGGLMNTEAFF. This chain uses TRBV5-1 with TRBJ1-1, with D perhaps matching TRBD1 (6 bases). The V gene lost 1 base and the J gene lost 0 bases, with 13 bases spanning the gap. Germline CDR1 SGHRS, CDR2 YFSETQ. This CDR3 contains 16 residues. Supplemented by reference TRBV5-1 and TRBJ1-1, the full variable domain reads KAGVTQTPRYLIKTRGQQVTLSCSPISGHRSVSWYQQTPGQGLQFLFEYFSETQRNKGNFPGRFSGRQFSNSRSEMNVSTLELGDSALYLCASSLLGGLMNTEAFFGQGTRLTVV.

The sample holds a few counts of this clone. The chain joins TRBV9 to TRBJ2-7, with no clear D. Trimming stripped 4 bases from V and 6 bases from J, with 14 bases between. Germline V CDR1 and CDR2: SGDLS, YYNGEE. The CDR3 is made up of 13 amino acids. CDR3 nucleotides: TGTGCCAGCAGCTCTAGGTTATTGGGCGAGCAGTACTTC. It yields the protein CASSSRLLGEQYF.

V gene TRBV5-5 combines with J gene TRBJ2-7; D not resolved. CDR3 size: 11 residues. In germline, CDR1 is SGHKS, CDR2 YYEKEE (reference sequence). The germline V and J ends were trimmed by 7 bases and 9 bases, with 14 bases remaining between them. The CDR3, as DNA: TGTGCCAGCGGGTCCCTCGGGTCGCAGTACTTC. It specifies CASGSLGSQYF.

The rearrangement links TRBV20-1 to TRBJ1-3; no clear D. V was cut by 5 bases and J by 4 bases, with 6 bases left in between. The CDR3 extends over 11 amino acids. Germline loops: CDR1 DFQATT, CDR2 SNEGSKA (reference sequence). CDR3 DNA sequence: TGCAGTGCTGTGAAGGGAAACACCATATATTTT. Amino acid sequence: CSAVKGNTIYF.

Turning to this clone: At one end the junction does not follow the germline gene, possibly because of a read error. Other DNA sequences of this sample code for an identical CDR3. The chain couples TRBV5-4 to TRBJ1-1; D is ambiguous. The CDR3 runs 17 residues. Germline assignment: CDR1 SGHNT and CDR2 YYREEE (reference sequence). The CDR3 nucleotides read TGTGCCAGCAGCTTGGGGTTCACAGCCGACATGAATACTGAAGCTTTCTTT. It is translated as CASSLGFTADMNTEAFF. Complete variable domain (other parts from reference TRBV5-4 and TRBJ1-1): ETGVTQSPTHLIKTRGQQVTLRCSSQSGHNTVSWYQQALGQGPQFIFQYYREEENGRGNFPPRFSGLQFPNYSSELNVNALELDDSALYLCASSLGFTADMNTEAFFGQGTRLTVV.

This chain connects TRBV2 to TRBJ1-1; D not resolved. Trimming stripped 7 bases from V and 5 bases from J, with 11 bases between. Germline CDR1 reads SNHLY; CDR2 reads FYNNEI. The CDR3 contains 12 residues. The CDR3 DNA reads TGTGCCAGCAACATACTGGGGACTGAAGCTTTCTTT. As protein: CASNILGTEAFF.

The rearrangement uses TRBV5-1 and TRBJ2-5; maybe TRBD2 (7 bases). The CDR3 consists of 13 residues. V lost 4 bases, J lost 4 bases, and 11 bases lay in between. The germline V gene encodes CDR1 SGHRS and CDR2 YFSETQ. The CDR3 is CASSPGGPETQYF. CDR3 DNA sequence: TGCGCCAGCAGCCCGGGGGGCCCAGAGACCCAGTACTTC.

This chain uses TRBV6-1 with TRBJ1-2; tentatively, D is TRBD1 (5 bases). The length of the CDR3 is 17 residues. Trimming removed 6 bases from V and 0 bases from J, with 20 bases in between. Germline loops: CDR1 MNHNS, CDR2 SASEGT. As DNA, the CDR3 is TGTGCCAGCAGCGAAAATTTAGGGGACCAAGCTAACTATGGCTACACCTTC. This sequence encodes CASSENLGDQANYGYTF.

The gene calls are TRBV30 and TRBJ2-2; D is unresolved. Trimming left V 0 bases short and J 6 bases short, with 8 bases between. Germline CDR1 GTSNPN, CDR2 SVGIG (reference sequence). This CDR3 contains 13 residues. The CDR3: CAWSVNLAGELFF. As DNA, the CDR3 is TGTGCCTGGAGTGTGAACCTTGCCGGGGAGCTGTTTTTT.

This rearrangement joins TRBV6-6 to TRBJ1-1; D might be TRBD1 (6 bases). The CDR3 is 14 residues long. The V and J ends lost 3 bases and 2 bases respectively, with 10 bases between them. Germline V gene data show CDR1 as MNHNY and CDR2 as SVGAGI (reference sequence). CDR3: CASSYTGTNTEAFF. The CDR3 coding sequence is TGTGCCAGCAGTTATACAGGGACTAACACTGAAGCTTTCTTT.

The chain carries TRBV5-1 and TRBJ2-1; tentatively, D is TRBD1 (6 bases). The CDR3 contains 16 residues. Trimming shortened V by 2 bases and J by 3 bases, and 15 bases separated the two germline ends. Germline lookup yields CDR1 SGHRS and CDR2 YFSETQ. The CDR3 protein is CASSFGQPEGYNEQFF. CDR3 in DNA: TGCGCCAGCAGCTTTGGACAGCCAGAAGGCTACAATGAGCAGTTCTTC.

V usage is TRBV20-1 and J usage is TRBJ2-7, with D uncertain. The CDR3 is 11 amino acids. Germline lookup yields CDR1 DFQATT and CDR2 SNEGSKA (reference sequence). V gave up 5 bases and J gave up 0 bases, with 5 bases separating them. DNA of the CDR3: TGCAGTGCTTCCCTCTCCTACGAGCAGTACTTC. This sequence encodes CSASLSYEQYF.

This chain uses TRBV10-1 with TRBJ2-3; 11 bases map to TRBD2. Per germline, CDR1 WNHNN and CDR2 SYGVQD (reference sequence). With 6 bases clipped from V and 6 bases from J, the junction kept 11 bases outside the gene matches. This CDR3 region has 16 residues. For the CDR3, the DNA is TGCGCCAGCAGCCGCACACTAGCGGGAGTCGGTGATACGCAGTATTTT. Amino acid sequence: CASSRTLAGVGDTQYF.

This chain joins TRBV30 and TRBJ2-2, with 8 nucleotides matching TRBD1. The germline V gene has CDR1 GTSNPN and CDR2 SVGIG (reference sequence). The CDR3 totals 15 residues. The V segment lost 1 base and the J segment 1 base; nucleotides outside the gene matches: 2. The CDR3 DNA follows: TGTGCCTGGAGTGGGGGACAGGAGAACACCGGGGAGCTGTTTTTT. It yields the protein CAWSGGQENTGELFF.

The chain combines TRBV10-2 with TRBJ2-5; D may be TRBD1 or TRBD2 (5 bases each). V was clipped by 0 bases and J by 3 bases, with 8 bases between them. Germline V gene sequence: CDR1 WSHSY, CDR2 SAAADI. The CDR3 is 14 residues long. The DNA for the CDR3 is TGCGCCAGCAGTGAGTCCGGGACCGAAGAGACCCAGTACTTC. It specifies CASSESGTEETQYF.

The rearrangement uses TRBV7-9 and TRBJ2-3; D gene uncertain. The CDR3 consists of 13 residues. Germline V lookup: CDR1 SEHNR, CDR2 FQNEAQ (reference sequence). Trimming shortened V by 3 bases and J by 6 bases, and 10 bases separated the two germline ends. The CDR3 sequence: CASSFSRWDTQYF. The CDR3 DNA reads TGTGCCAGCAGCTTCTCTCGTTGGGATACGCAGTATTTT. Supplemented by reference TRBV7-9 and TRBJ2-3, the full variable domain reads DTGVSQNPRHKITKRGQNVTFRCDPISEHNRLYWYRQTLGQGPEFLTYFQNEAQLEKSRLLSDRFSAERPKGSFSTLEIQRTEQGDSAMYLCASSFSRWDTQYFGPGTRLTVL.

The chain is built from TRBV18 and TRBJ1-2; D not resolved. The CDR3 has 14 residues. V was clipped by 6 bases and J by 0 bases, with 11 bases between them. Looked up from germline, CDR1 is KGHSH and CDR2 is LQKENI. Here the CDR3 reads CASSPREANYGYTF. The CDR3 DNA follows: TGTGCCAGCTCTCCTCGAGAGGCTAACTATGGCTACACCTTC.

The J gene is TRBJ2-3, the V gene TRBV6-5, with D unclear. Germline values: CDR1 MNHEY, CDR2 SVGAGI. V lost 1 base, J lost 5 bases, and 4 bases lay in between. There are 12 residues in the CDR3. Here the CDR3 DNA reads TGTGCCAGCAGTTACTTTAGAGATACGCAGTATTTT. This codes for CASSYFRDTQYF.

Regarding this clone: One end of the junction varies from germline; a read error may be responsible. V is TRBV6-4 and J is TRBJ2-1, with 14 bases matching TRBD2. Germline V gives CDR1 MRHNA, CDR2 SNTAGT. This CDR3 spans 12 amino acids. This chain's CDR3 is CASRGLAGDMIF. CDR3 DNA sequence: TGTGCCAGCAGGGGACTAGCGGGAGACATGATCTTC.

The gene calls are TRBV9 and TRBJ2-3; 10 nucleotides align to TRBD1. The CDR3 runs to 15 residues. The germline V gene encodes CDR1 SGDLS and CDR2 YYNGEE. Trimming at V came to 0 bases and at J to 8 bases, leaving 6 bases not matched to a gene. The CDR3 nucleotides read TGTGCCAGCAGCGTAGTGGGGACAGGGGATAGTACGCAGTATTTT. It is translated as CASSVVGTGDSTQYF.

The chain has TRBV27 and TRBJ2-1; 8 positions agree with TRBD2. J was trimmed by 4 bases and V by 8 bases; bases with no gene match: 10. Germline values: CDR1 MNHEY, CDR2 SMNVEV (reference sequence). The CDR3 spans 15 residues. The CDR3 nucleotides are TGTGCCAGCTCAGATTCGGGGGGGATTTACAATGAGCAGTTCTTC. Translating it yields CASSDSGGIYNEQFF.

The gene calls are TRBV18 and TRBJ1-2; no reliable D call. Trimming took off 3 bases at V and 3 bases at J, with 8 bases between the two ends. CDR3 size: 13 residues. Germline loops: CDR1 KGHSH, CDR2 LQKENI. The CDR3 sequence: CASSPLEYYGYTF. The CDR3 DNA reads as TGTGCCAGCTCACCCTTGGAATACTATGGCTACACCTTC.